The 21 T cell receptor beta chains listed next were all sequenced from one sample in a study of blood T cell repertoires in COVID-19. Using immunoSEQ multiplex PCR, the repertoire was profiled, and TCRdb retains in-frame clones only, with some absent. The top ten hold roughly 0.8% of the sample, which has fewer than 300,000 clones, around 90% seen once. Material: peripheral blood. These receptors were obtained from a woman between 25 and 40 years old with acute or convalescent COVID-19.

This clone was found once. The V call is TRBV6-2 or TRBV6-3, the J call TRBJ2-7; 9 nucleotides agree with TRBD2. Germline V gene data show CDR1 as MNHEY and CDR2 as SVGEGT. J gave up 0 bases and V 6 bases, and 6 bases lay outside the gene matches. The CDR3 runs 15 residues. CDR3 nucleotide sequence: TGTGCCAGCAGCCACAGCGGGAGGACCTCCTACGAGCAGTACTTC. It specifies CASSHSGRTSYEQYF.

The chain uses TRBV5-1 and TRBJ1-4, with TRBD1 matching over 8 bases. Germline CDR1 is SGHRS and CDR2 is YFSETQ. Trimming cost V 4 bases and J 2 bases; bases outside gene matches: 19. This CDR3 contains 20 residues. The CDR3 region is CASSLQSGGVRGRTNEKLFF. Written as DNA, the CDR3 is TGCGCCAGCAGCCTCCAGAGTGGTGGGGTCAGGGGGCGGACTAATGAAAAACTGTTTTTT.

The chain has TRBV5-6 and TRBJ2-3, with 7 nucleotides matching TRBD1. CDR3 size: 16 residues. The V gene's germline CDR1 is SGHDT and CDR2 YYEEEE. Germline trimming cut 4 bases from V and 2 bases from J; bases unmatched to any gene: 10. The CDR3 protein is CASSLGTARFTDTQYF. The CDR3 DNA follows: TGTGCCAGCAGCCTAGGGACAGCTCGATTCACAGATACGCAGTATTTT.

The chain has TRBV21-1 and TRBJ2-7; the D segment call TRBD2 is taken from the table without a DNA check. TRBV21-1 is a pseudogene. The CDR3 is 21 residues long. The CDR3 DNA reads TGTGCCAGCAGCTCGAGGTACGAAGGGATGGGGACTAGCGGGAGCCTCTACGAGCAGTACTTC. It codes for CASSSRYEGMGTSGSLYEQYF.

V usage is TRBV6-4 and J usage is TRBJ1-4; D uncertain. CDR1 MRHNA and CDR2 SNTAGT come from the germline V gene. Trimming removed 1 base from V and 10 bases from J, with 10 bases in between. The CDR3 runs to 13 residues. In DNA form, the CDR3 reads TGTGCCAGCAGTGACTTTCCGGGTGGAAAACTGTTTTTT. Encoded protein: CASSDFPGGKLFF.

This sequence joins TRBV6-1 and TRBJ1-5; 8 positions agree with TRBD1. The CDR3 is 19 residues long. With V trimmed by 4 bases and J by 1 base, 15 bases remained unmatched. Germline V lookup: CDR1 MNHNS, CDR2 SASEGT. As DNA, the CDR3 is TGTGCCAGCAGTGGGGGGGGCAGGGGGCAGATACACAGCAATCAGCCCCAGCATTTT. Its translation is CASSGGGRGQIHSNQPQHF.

This chain uses TRBV7-6 with TRBJ2-7; 7 positions match TRBD2. This CDR3 comprises 12 residues. CDR1 and CDR2 from the germline V gene are SGHVS and FNYEAQ. J gave up 6 bases and V 5 bases, and 4 bases lay outside the gene matches. As DNA, the CDR3 is TGTGCCAGCAGCCAAGGGGAGGGCGAGCAGTACTTC. As protein: CASSQGEGEQYF. The full variable domain, with the rest looked up from reference TRBV7-6 and TRBJ2-7, is GAGVSQSPRYKVTKRGQDVALRCDPISGHVSLYWYRQALGQGPEFLTYFNYEAQQDKSGLPNDRFSAERPEGSISTLTIQRTEQRDSAMYRCASSQGEGEQYFGPGTRLTVT.

V is TRBV30 and J is TRBJ1-1; D unclear. CDR3 length: 12 amino acids. Germline V gene lookup returns CDR1 GTSNPN and CDR2 SVGIG (reference sequence). V lost 0 bases and J lost 13, with 15 bases in between. CDR3 region: CAWSVRGGAGFF. The DNA for the CDR3 is TGTGCCTGGAGTGTACGAGGAGGTGCGGGTTTCTTT.

The V call is TRBV7-8, the J call TRBJ2-1; perhaps TRBD2 as D (5 bases). Per germline, CDR1 SGHVS and CDR2 FQNEAQ. The CDR3 is 15 residues long. V gave up 4 bases and J gave up 6 bases, with 16 bases separating them. The CDR3 is CASSSGLRRPNEQFF. The CDR3 DNA reads TGTGCCAGCAGCTCAGGACTGAGGAGGCCCAATGAGCAGTTCTTC.

The gene calls are TRBV5-3 and TRBJ1-4; D remains unclear. TRBV5-3 is reported as an ORF; its role is uncertain. The CDR3 spans 15 residues. V was pared by 3 bases and J by 6 bases, with 15 bases between. CDR3 sequence reads: CARSSWTLSHEKLFF. CDR3 nucleotide sequence: TGTGCCAGAAGCTCGTGGACTCTAAGCCATGAAAAACTGTTTTTT.

V usage is TRBV6-5 and J usage is TRBJ2-5; D is unresolved. This CDR3 contains 12 residues. Per the germline V gene, CDR1 is MNHEY and CDR2 is SVGAGI. V lost 4 bases and J lost 5, with 8 bases in between. Written as DNA, the CDR3 is TGTGCCAGCAGTTTTGGTCAGGAGACCCAGTACTTC. It specifies CASSFGQETQYF.

This clone was detected only a few times. This chain connects TRBV25-1 to TRBJ2-2; 7 bases match TRBD1. CDR3 size: 15 residues. V lost 6 bases to trimming and J lost 5 bases; unmatched junction nucleotides: 9. The germline CDR1 and CDR2 sequences are MGHDK and SYGVNS. In DNA, the CDR3 is TGTGCCAGCAGGGAACAGGGGTCATGGACCGGGGAGCTGTTTTTT. Translation: CASREQGSWTGELFF.

The J gene is TRBJ2-5, the V gene TRBV5-4; 9 bases are a match to TRBD1. CDR1 and CDR2 from the germline V gene are SGHNT and YYREEE (reference sequence). J was trimmed by 4 bases and V by 3 bases; bases with no gene match: 4. The CDR3 has 14 amino acids. CDR3 DNA: TGTGCCAGCAGCTCGGGACAGGGAGGAGAGACCCAGTACTTC. Its protein product is CASSSGQGGETQYF.

This chain connects TRBV25-1 to TRBJ2-5; no firm D call. Germline V gene sequence: CDR1 MGHDK, CDR2 SYGVNS. CDR3 size: 13 residues. Trimming left V 3 bases short and J 5 bases short, with 10 bases between. The CDR3 reads CASSDKSRETQYF. The CDR3 nucleotides are TGTGCCAGCAGTGATAAGTCCCGGGAGACCCAGTACTTC.

The chain links TRBV3-1 (or the pseudogene TRBV3-2) to TRBJ2-3; 9 bases match TRBD1. The CDR3 length is 16 residues. Trimming removed 2 bases from V and 6 bases from J; junction bases left unmatched: 9. Germline V lookup: CDR1 LGHDT, CDR2 YNNKEL (reference sequence). CDR3 coding DNA: TGTGCCAGCAGCCAACTATCGGGACAGGGCAGGGATACGCAGTATTTT. This sequence encodes CASSQLSGQGRDTQYF.

The table lists this clone with a few counts. This chain joins TRBV30 and TRBJ2-2; TRBD2 matches 8 bases. Germline-derived CDR1 and CDR2 are GTSNPN and SVGIG (reference sequence). The CDR3 has 14 amino acids. J was trimmed by 5 bases and V by 2 bases; bases with no gene match: 4. The CDR3 DNA reads TGTGCCTGGAGTCTAATAGCGGGAACCGGGGAGCTGTTTTTT. It translates to CAWSLIAGTGELFF.

The rearrangement uses TRBV5-1 and TRBJ2-4; TRBD1 matches at 12 bases. CDR1 and CDR2 (germline): SGHRS, YFSETQ. Losses at the gene ends were 3 bases for V and 5 bases for J; bases not matched to a gene: 6. The CDR3 runs 16 residues. CDR3 bases: TGCGCCAGCAGCTACGGGGACAGGGGGCTTCAAAACATTCAGTACTTC. Encoded protein: CASSYGDRGLQNIQYF. The full variable domain, rest sourced from reference TRBV5-1 and TRBJ2-4, is KAGVTQTPRYLIKTRGQQVTLSCSPISGHRSVSWYQQTPGQGLQFLFEYFSETQRNKGNFPGRFSGRQFSNSRSEMNVSTLELGDSALYLCASSYGDRGLQNIQYFGAGTRLSVL.

This chain links TRBV7-9 with TRBJ2-1, with D possibly matching TRBD1 (6 bases). V was shortened by 3 bases and J by 1 base, with 10 bases between the two germline ends. This CDR3 is 15 amino acids long. Germline assignment: CDR1 SEHNR and CDR2 FQNEAQ (reference sequence). The chain's CDR3 is CASSLAQGSYNEQFF. The CDR3 nucleotides read TGTGCCAGCAGCTTGGCACAGGGTTCCTACAATGAGCAGTTCTTC.

This clone was counted a single time. The rearrangement uses TRBV19 and TRBJ2-2, with D uncertain. V lost 6 bases to trimming and J lost 0 bases, with 8 bases between them. CDR1 and CDR2 from the germline V gene are LNHDA and SQIVND (reference sequence). This CDR3 region has 14 residues. As DNA, the CDR3 is TGTGCCAGTAGGGCGGCCGCGAACACCGGGGAGCTGTTTTTT. Translating it yields CASRAAANTGELFF.

The chain is built from TRBV3-1 (or the pseudogene TRBV3-2) and TRBJ1-5; no clear D gene. The CDR3 spans 15 residues. V was trimmed by 0 bases and J by 1 base, leaving 7 bases between them. Per germline, CDR1 LGHDT and CDR2 YNNKEL (reference sequence). This CDR3 is CASSQDSGSNQPQHF. CDR3 in DNA: TGTGCCAGCAGCCAAGATTCGGGGAGCAATCAGCCCCAGCATTTT.

The chain is built from TRBV6-1 and TRBJ2-7, with a weak D call TRBD2 (6 bases). CDR3 size: 14 residues. V was trimmed by 5 bases and J by 3 bases, leaving 14 bases between them. Germline loops: CDR1 MNHNS, CDR2 SASEGT. The CDR3 DNA is TGTGCCAGCAGTAAAACCAGCGGGCTCTACGAGCAGTACTTC. Residues: CASSKTSGLYEQYF.